A selection of T cell receptor beta chains follows, all from one sample in a study of cytotoxic CD8 clonotypes in ibrutinib-treated CLL. Sequencing used immunoSEQ multiplex PCR; TCRdb keeps in-frame clones, though not all of them. This sample has over 150,000 clones, with about two thirds found just once. This specimen was PBMCs, taken after 24 months of ibrutinib treatment. These receptors were taken from a human donor with chronic lymphocytic leukemia. The CDR3 runs from the conserved cysteine through the conserved F or W. The order of the fields is clone size, D gene, V gene, CDR3 length, J gene, CDR3 protein, CDR3 DNA. The D gene is left open where the match is weak. Size tells how often a clone was seen (once, few, many) or the class of an expanded clone, and some rows leave it out.

>-|-|TRBV30|15|TRBJ1-5
CAWRVPGAGKQPQHF
TGTGCCTGGAGGGTCCCAGGGGCAGGAAAGCAGCCCCAGCATTTT
>-|-|TRBV4-1|15|TRBJ2-1
CASSQGTSSYNEQFF
TGCGCCAGCAGCCAAGGAACTTCCTCCTACAATGAGCAGTTCTTC
>-|-|TRBV4-2|12|TRBJ2-7
CASSRSSYEQYF
TGTGCCAGCAGCCGTTCGTCCTACGAGCAGTACTTC
>-|-|TRBV2|14|TRBJ2-2
CASIREGGTGELFF
TGTGCCAGCATTAGAGAAGGGGGAACCGGGGAGCTGTTTTTT
>few|-|TRBV29-1|13|TRBJ1-5
CSVVGGSNQPQHF
TGCAGCGTTGTCGGGGGTAGCAATCAGCCCCAGCATTTT
>-|-|TRBV21-1|12|TRBJ2-4
CASSTSSCVQYF
TGTGCCAGCAGCACCAGTAGCTGTGTTCAGTACTTC
>-|-|TRBV18|15|TRBJ1-1
CASSLLGWRTTEAFF
TGTGCCAGCTCACTATTGGGTTGGAGGACTACTGAAGCTTTCTTT
>-|-|TRBV5-1|12|TRBJ2-7
CASSLAEHEQYF
TGCGCCAGCAGCTTGGCCGAACACGAGCAGTACTTC
>-|-|TRBV6-5|14|TRBJ2-5
CASSTTGGLETQYF
TGTGCCAGCAGTACAACTGGGGGTCTGGAGACCCAGTACTTC
>-|TRBD2|TRBV29-1|14|TRBJ2-1
CSVETVGGPDEQFF
TGCAGCGTTGAAACGGTGGGAGGGCCCGATGAGCAGTTCTTC
>-|TRBD2|TRBV2|20|TRBJ2-2
CASSDSRRAGLAVNTGELFF
TGTGCCAGCAGTGACAGTCGAAGAGCGGGACTAGCGGTGAACACCGGGGAGCTGTTTTTT
>-|-|TRBV9|13|TRBJ1-1
CASSVAVGTEAFF
TGTGCCAGCAGCGTAGCCGTCGGCACTGAAGCTTTCTTT
>-|TRBD2|TRBV5-1|14|TRBJ2-1
CASKASGIYNEQFF
TGCGCCAGTAAAGCTAGCGGGATCTACAATGAGCAGTTCTTC
>few|TRBD1|TRBV23-1|17|TRBJ1-2
CASSQTVPRDRGLGYTF
TGCGCCAGCAGTCAAACGGTCCCACGGGACAGGGGGCTTGGCTACACCTTC
>few|TRBD2|TRBV7-9|14|TRBJ2-7
CASSPSGRAGEQYF
TGTGCCAGCAGCCCCAGCGGGAGGGCCGGCGAGCAGTACTTC
>-|-|TRBV7-2|12|TRBJ1-2
CAGRGGYYGYTF
TGTGCCGGTCGTGGGGGCTACTATGGCTACACCTTC
>few|-|TRBV2|11|TRBJ2-7
CASSDYYEQYF
TGTGCCAGCAGTGATTACTACGAGCAGTACTTC
>-|-|TRBV27|15|TRBJ1-2
CASSSHPTVIYGYTF
TGTGCCAGCAGTTCCCACCCGACAGTGATCTATGGCTACACCTTC
>-|-|TRBV6-5|13|TRBJ1-6
CASTNSLSSPLHF
TGTGCCAGCACGAATAGCCTGTCTTCACCCCTCCACTTT
>-|-|TRBV7-6|17|TRBJ1-4
CASSRYAALGANEKLFF
TGTGCCAGCAGCCGATACGCAGCTTTAGGGGCTAATGAAAAACTGTTTTTT
>-|-|TRBV14|15|TRBJ2-7
CASSQVAGAGYEQYF
TGTGCCAGCAGCCAAGTTGCGGGTGCTGGCTACGAGCAGTACTTC
>once|-|TRBV5-1|15|TRBJ2-2
CASSSGGDSTGELFF
TGCGCCAGCAGCTCCGGTGGGGACTCGACCGGGGAGCTGTTTTTT
>-|-|TRBV7-6|13|TRBJ2-5
CASSSPGEETQYF
TGTGCCAGCAGCTCCCCAGGCGAAGAGACCCAGTACTTC
>-|TRBD2|TRBV10-3|15|TRBJ2-1
CAIRWEREEYNEQFF
TGTGCCATCAGATGGGAGCGGGAGGAATACAATGAGCAGTTCTTC
>-|-|TRBV7-9|13|TRBJ1-2
CASSFGQPYGYTF
TGTGCCAGCAGCTTTGGGCAGCCCTATGGCTACACCTTC
>-|-|TRBV2|18|TRBJ1-5
CASSEAHVLGGGNQPQHF
TGTGCCAGCAGTGAAGCGCACGTGTTGGGGGGCGGAAATCAGCCCCAGCATTTT
>-|-|TRBV29-1|12|TRBJ2-6
CSVDAGANVLTF
TGCAGCGTTGACGCCGGGGCCAACGTCCTGACTTTC
>-|-|TRBV7-3|14|TRBJ2-1
CASSYGSGGNEQFF
TGTGCCAGCAGCTACGGGTCCGGGGGCAATGAGCAGTTCTTC
>-|-|TRBV10-2|10|TRBJ1-1
CASKGGEAFF
TGCGCCAGCAAAGGGGGGGAGGCTTTCTTT
>-|TRBD2|TRBV4-1|17|TRBJ2-7
CASSQVLAGGTTYEQYF
TGCGCCAGCAGCCAAGTGCTAGCGGGGGGGACAACCTACGAGCAGTACTTC
>-|TRBD2|TRBV6-6|16|TRBJ2-1
CASSYGTSGSYNEQFF
TGTGCCAGCAGTTACGGGACTAGCGGGAGTTACAATGAGCAGTTCTTC
>-|-|TRBV30|19|TRBJ2-7
CAWSVGPLGGGPSSYEQYF
TGTGCCTGGAGTGTAGGCCCGCTTGGGGGGGGCCCAAGCTCCTACGAGCAGTACTTC
>-|-|TRBV9|16|TRBJ2-2
CASSLRGDSNTGELFF
TGTGCCAGCAGCCTGAGAGGGGACTCGAACACCGGGGAGCTGTTTTTT
>-|TRBD1|TRBV5-1|15|TRBJ1-2
CASSPHRGIGYGYTF
TGCGCCAGCAGCCCACACAGGGGGATAGGCTATGGCTACACCTTC
>few|-|TRBV20-1|11|TRBJ2-7
CSARPAYEQYF
TGCAGTGCTAGACCAGCCTACGAGCAGTACTTC
>few|-|TRBV4-1|15|TRBJ2-7
CASSQVWAADYEQYF
TGCGCCAGCAGCCAAGTTTGGGCAGCCGACTACGAGCAGTACTTC
>-|-|TRBV28|14|TRBJ2-1
CASSLRDTYNEQFF
TGTGCCAGCAGTCTACGGGACACATACAATGAGCAGTTCTTC
>-|TRBD2|TRBV9|15|TRBJ2-1
CASSIRLAGYNEQFF
TGTGCCAGCAGCATCCGACTAGCGGGCTACAATGAGCAGTTCTTC
>-|-|TRBV28|16|TRBJ2-1
CASSLVGYSPYNEQFF
TGTGCCAGCAGTTTAGTAGGCTACTCTCCCTACAATGAGCAGTTCTTC
>-|-|TRBV4-2|14|TRBJ1-2
CASSQEQGDYGYTF
TGTGCCAGCAGCCAAGAACAAGGGGACTATGGCTACACCTTC
>-|TRBD1|TRBV28|17|TRBJ2-6
CASRLDRGLSGANVLTF
TGTGCCAGCAGATTAGACAGGGGGCTGTCTGGGGCCAACGTCCTGACTTTC
>-|-|TRBV28|14|TRBJ2-5
CASSLGGVKETQYF
TGTGCCAGCAGCCTAGGGGGGGTCAAAGAGACCCAGTACTTC